This TCR beta chain appears in the sequencing data of a study of blood T cell repertoires in COVID-19. Study background: Researchers got acute and convalescent COVID-19 samples from the United States, Italy and Spain. The cDNA or gDNA used as material had been derived from T cells, B-cell-depleted T cells, or PBMCs.

Per the original methods: Amplification of reference gene primers was used by the study to estimate nucleated cell counts. Generated by immunoSEQ multiplex PCR, the TCRdb table keeps only in-frame clones and is missing some. That table furnishes V, J and clone size, whereas the DNA furnished D and trimming. This table has around 100,000 clones, 90% to 95% appearing once. V shed 4 bases and J shed 0 bases, with 11 bases lying between them. The length of the CDR3 is 16 residues. From germline, CDR1 is SGHNT and CDR2 YYREEE (reference sequence). The sequencing sample was made of peripheral blood. The receptor was isolated from a human donor in a cohort sampled during active COVID-19. The V gene is TRBV5-4, the J gene TRBJ1-6; D remains ambiguous. The CDR3 sequence: CASSAPGSSYNSPLHF. The DNA for the CDR3 is TGTGCCAGCAGCGCCCCCGGGAGCTCCTATAATTCACCCCTCCACTTT. Full variable domain (remainder filled in from reference TRBV5-4 and TRBJ1-6): ETGVTQSPTHLIKTRGQQVTLRCSSQSGHNTVSWYQQALGQGPQFIFQYYREEENGRGNFPPRFSGLQFPNYSSELNVNALELDDSALYLCASSAPGSSYNSPLHFGNGTRLTVT.